One and the same sample provided the 20 T cell receptor beta chains below, sequenced in a study of cytomegalovirus exposure and HLA in healthy donors. Primers included in the PCR were 60 Vbeta and 13 Jbeta primers. Measured with immunoSEQ multiplex PCR; TCRdb has only the in-frame clones, and not every one. The sample has under 200,000 clones, roughly 65% seen once. The sequenced sample consisted of PBMCs. These receptors were taken from a young woman in good health and CMV-seropositive.

V usage is TRBV6-5 and J usage is TRBJ1-1; TRBD1 matches 7 bases. This CDR3 region has 13 residues. Per the germline V gene, CDR1 is MNHEY and CDR2 is SVGAGI. Germline trimming cut 4 bases from V and 4 bases from J; bases unmatched to any gene: 3. The CDR3 here is CASSSTGSTEAFF. The CDR3 DNA reads as TGTGCCAGCAGTTCGACAGGGAGCACTGAAGCTTTCTTT.

This clone has just a few counts. The chain joins TRBV4-3 to TRBJ1-5; 7 nucleotides agree with TRBD1. CDR3 size: 19 residues. V lost 0 bases and J lost 1; bases outside the gene matches: 12. Germline CDR1 reads LGHNA; CDR2 reads YSLEER. This CDR3 is CASSQDRDRVLLSNQPQHF. DNA of the CDR3: TGCGCCAGCAGCCAAGATCGCGACAGGGTCCTTTTGAGCAATCAGCCCCAGCATTTT.

The J gene is TRBJ1-3, the V gene TRBV29-1; D is possibly TRBD1 (6 bases). The CDR3 is 19 residues long. Germline CDR1 and CDR2: SQVTM and ANQGSEA. The ends were cut back, 0 bases at V and 0 bases at J, with 21 bases in the middle. Here the CDR3 reads CSVEDFGIVGHNSGNTIYF. The CDR3 DNA reads as TGCAGCGTTGAAGATTTTGGTATCGTGGGACACAACTCTGGAAACACCATATATTTT.

The CDR3 protein is CASSPEAYSGEQYF. The CDR3 DNA reads TGTGCCAGCTCACCGGAGGCATACTCAGGCGAGCAGTACTTC. The gene calls are TRBV18 and TRBJ2-7; perhaps TRBD2 as D (5 bases). The germline V and J ends were trimmed by 3 bases and 6 bases, with 15 bases remaining between them. Germline V lookup: CDR1 KGHSH, CDR2 LQKENI. CDR3 length equals 14 residues.

The rearrangement uses TRBV30 and TRBJ2-5, with D unresolved. V dropped 2 bases and J dropped 6 bases, with 7 bases sitting between them. This CDR3 region has 11 residues. CDR1 and CDR2 (germline): GTSNPN, SVGIG (reference sequence). CDR3 residues: CAWSIVKTQYF. For the CDR3, the DNA is TGTGCCTGGAGTATCGTAAAGACCCAGTACTTC.

To note about this clone: The sample has other DNA sequences that encode this CDR3 too. The V call is TRBV6-5, the J call TRBJ1-1, with D unresolved. The ends were cut back, 7 bases at V and 4 bases at J, with 10 bases in the middle. Germline assignment: CDR1 MNHEY and CDR2 SVGAGI. The CDR3 contains 12 residues. The CDR3, as DNA: TGTGCCAGCATAGACCGGGGCACTGAAGCTTTCTTT. This codes for CASIDRGTEAFF.

The chain has TRBV9 and TRBJ2-2; 9 bases match TRBD1. CDR1 and CDR2 (germline): SGDLS, YYNGEE. This CDR3 is built from 17 residues. Losses at the gene ends were 0 bases for V and 5 bases for J; bases not matched to a gene: 8. As DNA, the CDR3 is TGTGCCAGCAGCGTAGGTGGGACAGGGATTGGGACCGGGGAGCTGTTTTTT. It translates to CASSVGGTGIGTGELFF. Full variable domain (remainder filled in from reference TRBV9 and TRBJ2-2): DSGVTQTPKHLITATGQRVTLRCSPRSGDLSVYWYQQSLDQGLQFLIQYYNGEERAKGNILERFSAQQFPDLHSELNLSSLELGDSALYFCASSVGGTGIGTGELFFGEGSRLTVL.

V usage is TRBV5-1 and J usage is TRBJ2-1, with D possibly TRBD2 on 6 matching bases. V lost 0 bases and J lost 0, with 7 bases in between. Germline V gives CDR1 SGHRS, CDR2 YFSETQ. The CDR3 is 15 amino acids. The CDR3 nucleotides read TGCGCCAGCAGCTTGGACGGGAGCTCCTACAATGAGCAGTTCTTC. Translated: CASSLDGSSYNEQFF.

As DNA, the CDR3 is TGTGCCAGCAGTTATGGGGACAGGGTACCGGGGGAGCTGTTTTTT. Translation gives CASSYGDRVPGELFF. The chain recombines TRBV6-6 with TRBJ2-2; 9 bases align to TRBD1. In germline, CDR1 is MNHNY, CDR2 SVGAGI (reference sequence). The J segment lost 8 bases and the V segment lost 3 bases, leaving 7 bases of the junction unmatched. CDR3 length: 15 amino acids.

This chain links TRBV15 with TRBJ2-1; weak D call: TRBD2 (5 bases). The CDR3 totals 13 residues. V lost 3 bases, J lost 8 bases, and 11 bases lay in between. Germline assignment: CDR1 LNHNV and CDR2 YYDKDF (reference sequence). CDR3 protein: CATSSRAEDEQFF. CDR3 sequence (DNA): TGTGCCACCAGCAGCCGGGCGGAGGATGAGCAGTTCTTC.

This clone was picked up a small number of times. The rearrangement links TRBV6-5 to TRBJ2-5, with 8 nucleotides matching TRBD2. CDR3 length: 14 amino acids. Germline CDR1 reads MNHEY; CDR2 reads SVGAGI. Germline trimming cut 5 bases from V and 5 bases from J; bases unmatched to any gene: 7. The CDR3, as DNA: TGTGCCAGCAGTAAAACGGGAGGGACGGAGACCCAGTACTTC. It yields the protein CASSKTGGTETQYF.

The rearrangement uses TRBV7-3 and TRBJ2-3, with unresolved D. Germline loops: CDR1 SGHTA, CDR2 FQGTGA. Trimming cost V 0 bases and J 4 bases, with 8 bases left between them. This CDR3 spans 14 amino acids. CDR3 loop: CASSLTTIADTQYF. CDR3 DNA: TGTGCCAGCAGCTTAACGACAATTGCAGATACGCAGTATTTT.

This chain joins TRBV4-1 and TRBJ2-5; 7 nucleotides agree with TRBD1. The V and J ends lost 0 bases and 11 bases, in that order; junction bases with no gene match: 6. Per the germline V gene, CDR1 is MGHRA and CDR2 is YSYEKL. The CDR3 has 13 amino acids. CDR3 sequence reads: CASSQERGTDQYF. The CDR3 DNA reads TGCGCCAGCAGCCAAGAAAGGGGGACAGATCAGTACTTC.

CDR3 in amino acids: CASILAGETQYF. CDR3 sequence (DNA): TGTGCCAGCATACTAGCGGGGGAGACCCAGTACTTC. The chain combines TRBV2 with TRBJ2-5; 10 bases agree with TRBD2. V gave up 7 bases and J gave up 5 bases; unmatched junction bases: 1. This CDR3 is built from 12 residues. The germline V gene has CDR1 SNHLY and CDR2 FYNNEI.

The V and J genes are TRBV18 and TRBJ1-1; 8 nucleotides agree with TRBD1. CDR1 and CDR2 from the germline V gene are KGHSH and LQKENI. CDR3 size: 13 residues. V dropped 3 bases and J dropped 6; count of bases not matched to a gene: 3. Written as DNA, the CDR3 is TGTGCCAGCTCACCGTCACAGGGGGCTGAAGCTTTCTTT. It specifies CASSPSQGAEAFF.

The rearrangement joins TRBV28 to TRBJ1-1, with TRBD1 matching 7 bases. Germline V gene sequence: CDR1 MDHEN, CDR2 SYDVKM. The CDR3 length is 14 residues. Losses at the gene ends were 2 bases for V and 0 bases for J; bases not matched to a gene: 0. CDR3 residues: CASSLTGVNTEAFF. Written as DNA, the CDR3 is TGTGCCAGCAGTTTAACAGGGGTGAACACTGAAGCTTTCTTT. Together with reference TRBV28 and TRBJ1-1, the CDR3 gives the full variable domain: DVKVTQSSRYLVKRTGEKVFLECVQDMDHENMFWYRQDPGLGLRLIYFSYDVKMKEKGDIPEGYSVSREKKERFSLILESASTNQTSMYLCASSLTGVNTEAFFGQGTRLTVV.

CDR3 region: CASSSDRRRYGYTF. The CDR3, as DNA: TGTGCCAGCAGTTCAGACAGGCGACGCTATGGCTACACCTTC. The chain carries TRBV6-6 and TRBJ1-2; D possibly corresponds to TRBD1 (6 bases). The germline gives CDR1 MNHNY, CDR2 SVGAGI (reference sequence). Between the trimmed V and J ends, which lost 4 bases and 4 bases, there was a span of 13 bases. The CDR3 has 14 amino acids.

This clone was observed a few times. The chain uses TRBV6-5 and TRBJ2-1; D ambiguous. The V end lost 5 bases, the J end lost 6 bases, and 11 bases lay between the germline ends. Germline V gives CDR1 MNHEY, CDR2 SVGAGI. CDR3 length: 13 residues. The CDR3 nucleotides read TGTGCCAGCAGTGGCTTTACCTCCAATGAGCAGTTCTTC. This codes for CASSGFTSNEQFF.

This chain uses TRBV6-5 with TRBJ2-1, with 8 bases aligning to TRBD2. Germline V gives CDR1 MNHEY, CDR2 SVGAGI. The V segment lost 8 bases and the J segment 7 bases; nucleotides outside the gene matches: 4. This CDR3 has 12 amino acids. The CDR3 nucleotides are TGTGCCAGCGGGCGGGGGGCGAATGAGCAGTTCTTC. Translating it yields CASGRGANEQFF.

The rearrangement joins TRBV4-1 to TRBJ2-2; a weak D match, TRBD1 (5 bases). V was shortened by 4 bases and J by 1 base, with 10 bases between the two germline ends. Germline V gene sequence: CDR1 MGHRA, CDR2 YSYEKL. The CDR3 has 15 residues. This chain's CDR3 is CASSPTDLNTGELFF. CDR3 DNA: TGCGCCAGCAGCCCGACAGACTTGAACACCGGGGAGCTGTTTTTT.